The T cell receptor beta chain under discussion was sequenced for a study of cytomegalovirus exposure and HLA in healthy donors. The study ran its PCR with 60 Vbeta and 13 Jbeta primers. Some clones are missing from TCRdb's copy, which holds only in-frame ones; the method was immunoSEQ multiplex PCR. The repertoire has 110,000 or so clones, around 77% of them found once; the top ten carry about 8.6%. V dropped 5 bases and J dropped 5 bases, with 7 bases sitting between them. The CDR3 covers 11 residues. Germline lookup yields CDR1 MDHEN and CDR2 SYDVKM. Sample: PBMCs. This receptor was taken from a middle-aged woman in good health and CMV-seropositive. The chain couples TRBV28 to TRBJ2-7; D not certain. The CDR3 coding sequence is TGTGCCAGCAGTGACCGGGACGAGCAGTACTTC. Amino acids: CASSDRDEQYF.